A selection of T cell receptor beta chains follows, all from one sample in a study of shared clonotypes between healthy human individuals. Measured with immunoSEQ multiplex PCR; TCRdb has only the in-frame clones, and not every one. This table holds 2,500,000 or so clones, 80% to 95% found once. Sequenced sample: naive CD4+ T cells from PBMCs. The receptors shown here come from a man younger than 35 in good health. Some clones in this sample may be carry-over from other donors' samples. CDR3s include the opening cysteine and the closing phenylalanine or tryptophan. D genes are given only for firm matches. The size field is filled for only some rows; it gives once, few, many or a size class.

CDR3nt	CDR3aa	j_gene	abundance	v_gene	d_gene
TGCGCCAGCAGCGCCCGACAGGGAACTTATGGCTACACCTTC	CASSARQGTYGYTF	TRBJ1-2	.	TRBV5-1	TRBD1
TGTGCCAGCAGCTTAGTTGCCAGCTCCTACGAGCAGTACTTC	CASSLVASSYEQYF	TRBJ2-7	.	TRBV7-9	.
TGTGCCAGCAGCGTAGGACAGGGGCAAGAGACCCAGTACTTC	CASSVGQGQETQYF	TRBJ2-5	.	TRBV9	TRBD1
TGTGCCAGCAGCTTAAGGGCTACCAATGAGCAGTTCTTC	CASSLRATNEQFF	TRBJ2-1	.	TRBV11-3	.
TGTGCCAGCAGTCCAGACAGGGGGTTTTATGGCTACACCTTC	CASSPDRGFYGYTF	TRBJ1-2	.	TRBV2	TRBD1
TGCGCCAGCAGCGACAGGGGAAGAGGCGAGCAGTACTTC	CASSDRGRGEQYF	TRBJ2-7	.	TRBV10-1	TRBD1
TGCGCCAGCAGCCAACCGATGAGGGACAGGGGAGAGACCCAGTACTTC	CASSQPMRDRGETQYF	TRBJ2-5	.	TRBV5-1	TRBD1
TGTGCCAGCAGACTTCCTCGGGTGTGGGGGAAATCTACCTTC	CASRLPRVWGKSTF	TRBJ1-2	once	TRBV28	.
TGTGCCTGGGGCTTGGGCTATGGCTACACCTTC	CAWGLGYGYTF	TRBJ1-2	.	TRBV30	.
TGTGCCAGCGGACCAGGGGGCAATCAGCCCCAGCATTTT	CASGPGGNQPQHF	TRBJ1-5	once	TRBV19	.
TGTGCCAGCAGTTTATCCTCCTTTCGCCGGGAGCAGTTCTTC	CASSLSSFRREQFF	TRBJ2-1	.	TRBV27	.
TGTGCCAGCAGCTTGGGACAGGGGCTCATGAACACTGAAGCTTTCTTT	CASSLGQGLMNTEAFF	TRBJ1-1	.	TRBV5-6	TRBD1
TGTGCCAGCAGCCCGGGGGCCTATACAGGGGCCGGCGGAAACACCATATATTTT	CASSPGAYTGAGGNTIYF	TRBJ1-3	.	TRBV9	TRBD1
TGTGCCAGCAGCCCAGACAGAATTCCTAGCACAGATACGCAGTATTTT	CASSPDRIPSTDTQYF	TRBJ2-3	.	TRBV7-9	.
TGTGCCAGCAGTTACGGTATAGGCCTTTATGGCTACACCTTC	CASSYGIGLYGYTF	TRBJ1-2	.	TRBV6-5	.
TGTGCCAGCAGCCCGGGGACTAGCGTGGATACGCAGTATTTT	CASSPGTSVDTQYF	TRBJ2-3	once	TRBV7-3	TRBD2
TGTGCCAGCAGACCGACAGTGAGCAATCAGCCCCAGCATTTT	CASRPTVSNQPQHF	TRBJ1-5	few	TRBV6-1	.
TGTGCCAGCAGCTACGGTACTCAGATGGCAGATACGCAGTATTTT	CASSYGTQMADTQYF	TRBJ2-3	.	TRBV5-5	.
TGCGCCAGCAGTACCCCCTCACAGGGGACCTACGAGCAGTACTTC	CASSTPSQGTYEQYF	TRBJ2-7	.	TRBV5-1	TRBD1
TGTGCCAGCAGCTTTTCTGCCTCCGGGGAGCTGTTTTTT	CASSFSASGELFF	TRBJ2-2	.	TRBV7-3	.
TGTGCCAGCAGCTTAGGGAAGCTGAGCAATGAGCAGTTCTTC	CASSLGKLSNEQFF	TRBJ2-1	.	TRBV11-3	.
TGTGCCAGCTCACCCGGGGTAACCTACGAGCAGTACTTC	CASSPGVTYEQYF	TRBJ2-7	.	TRBV18	.
TGTGCCAGCAGCGCGTTGACTAGCGGGTCCAAAAACATTCAGTACTTC	CASSALTSGSKNIQYF	TRBJ2-4	.	TRBV7-9	TRBD2
TGCGCCAGCAACATGGGACAGGCTGACACTGAAGCTTTCTTT	CASNMGQADTEAFF	TRBJ1-1	.	TRBV5-1	TRBD1
TGTGCCAGCAGTTTGAAGGGGTATGGCTACACCTTC	CASSLKGYGYTF	TRBJ1-2	few	TRBV28	.
TGCGCCAGCAGCTTGGGAGGGCTACCAGTCGAAAAACTGTTTTTT	CASSLGGLPVEKLFF	TRBJ1-4	.	TRBV5-1	.
TGTGCCAGCAGCGTGGAGAGTCCAGATACGCAGTATTTT	CASSVESPDTQYF	TRBJ2-3	.	TRBV9	.
TGTGCCAGCAGTAATCAGGGGGCCGCCTCCTACAATGAGCAGTTCTTC	CASSNQGAASYNEQFF	TRBJ2-1	.	TRBV28	TRBD1
TGTGCCAGCAGCTTAAGGTCTAGCCCAGATACGCAGTATTTT	CASSLRSSPDTQYF	TRBJ2-3	.	TRBV7-2	.
TGTGCCAGCAGCCCCCGGGAGAAGCAGTACTTC	CASSPREKQYF	TRBJ2-7	.	TRBV7-9	.
TGTGCCAGCAGTTTGTTCCCGGTCGATCCGTACGAGCAGTACTTC	CASSLFPVDPYEQYF	TRBJ2-7	.	TRBV27	.
TGTGCCAGCAGCTCAACCAGGGGGCTTAGCGAAAAACTGTTTTTT	CASSSTRGLSEKLFF	TRBJ1-4	.	TRBV11-2	TRBD1
TGTGCCAGCTCACCACCTCTTGTGGCGATGGATGAGCAGTTCTTC	CASSPPLVAMDEQFF	TRBJ2-1	.	TRBV18	.
TGTGCCAGCAGTGAAGGGCGTCACACCGGGGAGCTGTTTTTT	CASSEGRHTGELFF	TRBJ2-2	.	TRBV6-1	.
TGTGCCAGCAGCGGGGGACTAGCGGGAGCCGGGGAGCTGTTTTTT	CASSGGLAGAGELFF	TRBJ2-2	.	TRBV9	TRBD2
TGTGCCAGCCACCGGACTAGCGGGAGGAAGGGGGAGCTGTTTTTT	CASHRTSGRKGELFF	TRBJ2-2	few	TRBV2	TRBD2
TGTGCCAGCAGCCCCTCGGGACAGGCCCACGAGCAGTACTTC	CASSPSGQAHEQYF	TRBJ2-7	.	TRBV7-9	TRBD1
TGTGCCAGCTCACCAGTCACCGGGACAGGGAGAGGAGATACGCAGTATTTT	CASSPVTGTGRGDTQYF	TRBJ2-3	.	TRBV18	TRBD1
TGTGCCAGCAGTTACACAGGGGGACAGGGCTACACCTTC	CASSYTGGQGYTF	TRBJ1-2	.	TRBV6-6	TRBD1
TGTGCCAGCAGTTCACGGGGCTCCCTCTCTGGGGCCAACGTCCTGACTTTC	CASSSRGSLSGANVLTF	TRBJ2-6	.	TRBV28	.
TGTGCCAGCCGCGGGACTAGCGGGATTCCGGATACGCAGTATTTT	CASRGTSGIPDTQYF	TRBJ2-3	.	TRBV7-6	TRBD2
TGTGCCAGCTCACCGCGGACAGGGGGCCACGAGCAGTACTTC	CASSPRTGGHEQYF	TRBJ2-7	.	TRBV18	TRBD1
TGTGCCAGCAGGGTTACAGATGAGCAGTTCTTC	CASRVTDEQFF	TRBJ2-1	.	TRBV2	.
TGTGCCAGCAGCTTAAGCAATACCCAAGAGACCCAGTACTTC	CASSLSNTQETQYF	TRBJ2-5	.	TRBV7-9	.
TGTGCCAGCAGGGACCGCCGGGACAGGGTTTATGAGACCCAGTACTTC	CASRDRRDRVYETQYF	TRBJ2-5	.	TRBV11-2	TRBD1
TGTGCCAGCAGCTTAGGTAGGAACACTGAAGCTTTCTTT	CASSLGRNTEAFF	TRBJ1-1	.	TRBV7-8	.